The 14 T cell receptor beta chains below were found in one sample sequenced in a study of T cell responses to AZD1222 COVID-19 vaccine. Sequenced by immunoSEQ multiplex PCR; TCRdb stores in-frame clones only, minus some. This sample has approximately 82,000 clones; about 90% occur once, and the top ten carry 2.5% to 3.5%. This sample comprised peripheral blood, obtained 28 days after the second AZD1222 dose. The receptor source for this set is an adult who received the AZD1222 COVID-19 vaccine.

The rearrangement links TRBV20-1 to TRBJ2-5, with D maybe TRBD1 (6 bases). Germline V gene data show CDR1 as DFQATT and CDR2 as SNEGSKA (reference sequence). This CDR3 region has 15 residues. V dropped 3 bases and J dropped 5 bases, with 19 bases sitting between them. CDR3 DNA: TGCAGTGCTAGTGGCGAACAGGGAAGGGGGGAGACCCAGTACTTC. It codes for CSASGEQGRGETQYF.

The chain links TRBV5-5 to TRBJ1-5, with a tentative D call TRBD1 (5 bases). Germline CDR1 reads SGHKS; CDR2 reads YYEKEE (reference sequence). The length of the CDR3 is 12 residues. Trimming shortened V by 3 bases and J by 9 bases, and 10 bases separated the two germline ends. For the CDR3, the DNA is TGTGCCAGCAGCTGGTTTGGGGGGCCCCAGCATTTT. This translates into CASSWFGGPQHF.

This sequence joins TRBV3-1 (or the pseudogene TRBV3-2) and TRBJ2-5; no definite D call. Trimming removed 1 base at V and 2 bases at J, with 5 bases between. Per the germline V gene, CDR1 is LGHDT and CDR2 is YNNKEL (reference sequence). There are 13 residues in the CDR3. The CDR3 DNA sequence: TGTGCCAGCAGCCAAGCCAGACAAGAGACCCAGTACTTC. This codes for CASSQARQETQYF.

The CDR3 sequence: CASRGTEAFF. In DNA form, the CDR3 reads TGTGCCAGCAGGGGGACTGAAGCTTTCTTT. This chain joins TRBV27 and TRBJ1-1; D is unclear. Germline V gives CDR1 MNHEY, CDR2 SMNVEV (reference sequence). Trimming stripped 6 bases from V and 5 bases from J, with 4 bases between. The CDR3 length is 10 residues.

This chain joins TRBV12-3 or TRBV12-4 and TRBJ1-5; D is unresolved. CDR3 size: 13 residues. The V end lost 7 bases, the J end lost 0 bases, and 7 bases lay between the germline ends. For the CDR3, the DNA is TGTGCCAGCACCTTGTATAGCAATCAGCCCCAGCATTTT. Translated: CASTLYSNQPQHF.

The chain links TRBV20-1 to TRBJ2-7; unclear D gene. Germline lookup yields CDR1 DFQATT and CDR2 SNEGSKA (reference sequence). This CDR3 is built from 9 residues. Trimming removed 3 bases from V and 7 bases from J, with 4 bases in between. In nucleotides, the CDR3 is TGCAGTGCTAGTCCGGAGCAGTACTTC. Translation: CSASPEQYF.

The chain has TRBV28 and TRBJ1-1, with 7 nucleotides matching TRBD1. Germline V CDR1 and CDR2: MDHEN, SYDVKM. Unmatched junction bases numbered 7, after V lost 1 base and J lost 5 bases. CDR3 length equals 15 residues. The CDR3 coding sequence is TGTGCCAGCAGTTTATTACCGACAGGGAGGACTGAAGCTTTCTTT. It yields the protein CASSLLPTGRTEAFF.

This clone is a singleton in its sample. J is TRBJ1-4 and V is TRBV4-1; TRBD1 matches at 7 bases. The CDR3 is made up of 16 amino acids. The V segment lost 1 base and the J segment 7 bases; nucleotides outside the gene matches: 9. CDR1 and CDR2 (germline): MGHRA, YSYEKL. This CDR3 reads CASSQVLTGWGEKLFF. The CDR3 nucleotides read TGCGCCAGCAGCCAAGTTCTGACAGGGTGGGGTGAAAAACTGTTTTTT.

The chain employs TRBV7-6 and TRBJ2-2; weak D call: TRBD2 (7 bases). Looked up from germline, CDR1 is SGHVS and CDR2 is FNYEAQ. V dropped 5 bases and J dropped 0 bases, with 10 bases sitting between them. This CDR3 region has 15 residues. The CDR3 sequence is CASSPGGPNTGELFF. The CDR3 DNA follows: TGTGCCAGCAGCCCCGGGGGGCCGAACACCGGGGAGCTGTTTTTT.

The chain uses TRBV3-1 (or the pseudogene TRBV3-2) and TRBJ1-1; the match to TRBD1 covers 7 bases. This CDR3 spans 15 amino acids. Germline lookup yields CDR1 LGHDT and CDR2 YNNKEL (reference sequence). V lost 3 bases to trimming and J lost 4 bases; unmatched junction nucleotides: 8. CDR3: CASSHPTGVGTEAFF. CDR3 sequence (DNA): TGTGCCAGCAGCCACCCAACAGGGGTGGGCACTGAAGCTTTCTTT.

The J gene is TRBJ1-2, the V gene TRBV5-4; no firm D call. Trimming removed 2 bases from V and 1 base from J, with 6 bases in between. CDR1 is SGHNT and CDR2 is YYREEE in the germline V gene (reference sequence). The CDR3 has 13 amino acids. The CDR3 nucleotides are TGTGCCAGCAGCTTATCGGGTAACTATGGCTACACCTTC. Its translation is CASSLSGNYGYTF. The full variable domain, with the rest looked up from reference TRBV5-4 and TRBJ1-2, is ETGVTQSPTHLIKTRGQQVTLRCSSQSGHNTVSWYQQALGQGPQFIFQYYREEENGRGNFPPRFSGLQFPNYSSELNVNALELDDSALYLCASSLSGNYGYTFGSGTRLTVV.

The gene calls are TRBV15 and TRBJ2-7; D might be TRBD1 or TRBD2, each matching 5 bases. V was cut by 2 bases and J by 0 bases, with 8 bases left in between. The CDR3 consists of 14 residues. Germline CDR1 is LNHNV and CDR2 is YYDKDF (reference sequence). As DNA, the CDR3 is TGTGCCACCAGCAGACGGGGCAGCTCCTACGAGCAGTACTTC. Its protein product is CATSRRGSSYEQYF.

This chain connects TRBV5-1 to TRBJ1-1; D unresolved. Looked up from germline, CDR1 is SGHRS and CDR2 is YFSETQ. This CDR3 comprises 13 residues. Trimming shortened V by 2 bases and J by 7 bases, and 12 bases separated the two germline ends. The chain's CDR3 is CASSFDGTHEAFF. In DNA form, the CDR3 reads TGCGCCAGCAGCTTTGACGGCACCCATGAAGCTTTCTTT.

This chain uses TRBV7-9 with TRBJ1-3; D uncertain. Germline CDR1 and CDR2: SEHNR and FQNEAQ (reference sequence). Trimming took 3 bases from V and 2 from J, leaving 14 bases between them. CDR3 size: 16 residues. The CDR3 sequence: CASSFVTGFPGNTIYF. Written as DNA, the CDR3 is TGTGCCAGCAGCTTCGTGACGGGGTTCCCTGGAAACACCATATATTTT.